The clone carrying this T cell receptor (beta chain) has more than one count but fewer than ten. The source of the sample is a study of spatial heterogeneity in lung cancer. Across the study: A consistent excess of beta-chain over alpha-chain sequences was detected.

V was trimmed by 2 bases and J by 4 bases, leaving 20 bases between them. The CDR3 extends over 17 amino acids. Germline V gene sequence: CDR1 SGHTA, CDR2 FQGNSA. Time point meaning: sample taken at primary tumor resection. Unsorted tumor, nontumor lung tissue or cryopreserved PBMC supplied the whole RNA. Samples were obtained from 65 to 80 donors, all untreated early-stage non-small cell lung cancer patients. Individually, TCR cDNA molecules were each labelled with a unique molecular identifier. MiXCR was run by TCRdb on the 5' RACE reads, yielding one entry per CDR3 protein. The data contain under 75,000 distinct CDR3 sequences, 13% of them singletons.

The gene calls are TRBV7-2 and TRBJ1-2, with a weak D call TRBD1 (6 bases). The TCR comes from a male donor with early-stage non-small cell lung cancer. The sequencing used PBMCs, collected at surgery. CDR3 in DNA: TGTGCCAGCAGCTTAACTTCCGCAGGGGCGTTTGGCTATGGCTACACCTTC. Translation: CASSLTSAGAFGYGYTF.